The 25 T cell receptor beta chains reported below all come from one sample, sequenced in a study of T cells in Graves' hyperthyroidism and ophthalmopathy. Authors of the study amplified TCR beta CDR3 regions from RNA transcripts. The HTBI primer set served for first-round RT-PCR of the TCR CDR3. One entry per CDR3 protein results from TCRdb running MiXCR on the multiplex PCR reads. The data show 250,000 to 300,000 distinct CDR3 sequences, 15% to 20% seen once. The sequenced material came from blood. These receptor sequences come from a man in his forties or fifties with Graves' ophthalmopathy.

The chain has TRBV2 and TRBJ1-3; D might be TRBD1 (5 bases). This CDR3 is built from 14 residues. Trimming removed 8 bases from V and 0 bases from J, with 11 bases in between. Germline V gene data show CDR1 as SNHLY and CDR2 as FYNNEI. The CDR3 reads CASEAGSSGNTIYF. In DNA form, the CDR3 reads TGTGCCAGCGAGGCAGGGAGCTCTGGAAACACCATATATTTT.

The CDR3 is CASSYRLAGTPDTQYF. Written as DNA, the CDR3 is TGTGCCAGCAGTTACCGACTAGCGGGAACGCCAGATACGCAGTATTTT. This rearrangement joins TRBV7-9 to TRBJ2-3, with 11 bases identical to TRBD2. The CDR3 consists of 16 residues. CDR1 SEHNR and CDR2 FQNEAQ come from the germline V gene (reference sequence). V lost 6 bases and J lost 4; bases outside the gene matches: 9.

The rearrangement links TRBV9 to TRBJ2-7, with 10 positions matching TRBD2. From germline, CDR1 is SGDLS and CDR2 YYNGEE. CDR3 size: 15 residues. The junction had 5 bases not matched to a gene; V was cut back by 2 bases and J by 3 bases. The DNA for the CDR3 is TGTGCCAGCAGCGTTAGCGGGAGGAACGGCTACGAGCAGTACTTC. Its protein is CASSVSGRNGYEQYF.

This chain connects TRBV18 to TRBJ1-4; TRBD1 might be the D (5 bases). The CDR3 is 14 residues long. Germline V gene data show CDR1 as KGHSH and CDR2 as LQKENI. V shed 3 bases and J shed 7 bases, with 12 bases lying between them. CDR3 protein: CASSPGLIGEKLFF. Written as DNA, the CDR3 is TGTGCCAGCTCACCGGGGCTAATCGGTGAAAAACTGTTTTTT.

This clonotype was counted ten times or more. V gene TRBV7-8 combines with J gene TRBJ2-1, with TRBD2 matching over 11 bases. Trimming took 1 base from V and 5 from J; bases not matched to a gene: 4. The CDR3 consists of 16 residues. CDR1 SGHVS and CDR2 FQNEAQ come from the germline V gene. The CDR3 reads CASSLGTSGPNNEQFF. In nucleotides, the CDR3 is TGTGCCAGCAGCTTAGGGACTAGCGGGCCCAACAATGAGCAGTTCTTC.

In this sample, this clonotype turned up many times. The rearrangement links TRBV12-3 or TRBV12-4 to TRBJ2-1; the D gene is possibly TRBD1 (5 bases). The CDR3 is 14 amino acids. V was clipped by 6 bases and J by 2 bases, with 11 bases between them. This CDR3 is CASSGGHPYNEQFF. CDR3 nucleotide sequence: TGTGCCAGCAGCGGCGGACACCCCTACAATGAGCAGTTCTTC.

This clonotype was detected a few times. The chain links TRBV24-1 to TRBJ2-2; D gene ambiguous. V dropped 5 bases and J dropped 5 bases, with 14 bases sitting between them. CDR1 KGHDR and CDR2 SFDVKD come from the germline V gene. This CDR3 has 15 residues. The CDR3 bases are TGTGCCACCAGTGGCTTAGGCCTAGGAACCGGGGAGCTGTTTTTT. This gives the protein CATSGLGLGTGELFF.

The table lists this clonotype with a few counts. This rearrangement joins TRBV12-3 or TRBV12-4 to TRBJ1-2, with 9 bases that match TRBD1. CDR3 length: 15 residues. V trimming: 8 bases; J trimming: 7 bases; junction bases outside the gene matches: 14. Here the CDR3 reads CASQKGTGREGGYTF. The CDR3 DNA reads as TGTGCCAGCCAAAAGGGGACAGGGAGAGAGGGTGGCTACACCTTC.

This clonotype showed up many times. The genes are TRBV12-3 or TRBV12-4 and TRBJ1-1, with TRBD1 identical over 7 bases. The CDR3 totals 12 residues. With 10 bases clipped from V and 4 bases from J, the junction kept 6 bases outside the gene matches. CDR3 residues: CATATGTTEAFF. CDR3 DNA: TGTGCCACAGCGACAGGGACCACTGAAGCTTTCTTT.

This chain joins TRBV5-1 and TRBJ2-1; D uncertain. Deletions cut 3 bases from V and 6 bases from J, with 10 bases between. The germline V gene encodes CDR1 SGHRS and CDR2 YFSETQ. The CDR3 is 13 residues long. The CDR3 is CASSSLTGNEQFF. In nucleotides, the CDR3 is TGCGCCAGCAGCTCCCTCACCGGCAATGAGCAGTTCTTC.

Many counts were recorded for this clonotype. The V and J genes are TRBV11-2 and TRBJ2-5, with D maybe TRBD1 (6 bases). Germline-derived CDR1 and CDR2 are SGHAT and FQNNGV. The CDR3 has 14 residues. V lost 5 bases to trimming and J lost 6 bases, with 16 bases between them. Here the CDR3 reads CASSRIQGPQTQYF. The CDR3 coding sequence is TGTGCCAGCAGCCGGATACAGGGACCTCAGACCCAGTACTTC.

V usage is TRBV11-2 and J usage is TRBJ2-7; 12 bases are shared with TRBD1. Trimming cost V 5 bases and J 3 bases; bases outside gene matches: 5. Per germline, CDR1 SGHAT and CDR2 FQNNGV. The CDR3 totals 15 residues. DNA of the CDR3: TGTGCCAGCAGCCCTGGGACAGGGGGCTACTACGAGCAGTACTTC. Translating gives CASSPGTGGYYEQYF.

This clonotype was recorded at least ten times. J is TRBJ2-5 and V is TRBV28; D ambiguous. Trimming shortened V by 4 bases and J by 3 bases, and 15 bases separated the two germline ends. This CDR3 contains 15 residues. CDR1 is MDHEN, CDR2 SYDVKM, per germline. The DNA of the CDR3 is TGTGCCAGCAGTTCCACCGGTGGAGTTAAAGAGACCCAGTACTTC. Translated, it gives CASSSTGGVKETQYF. Variable domain in full (rest from reference TRBV28 and TRBJ2-5): DVKVTQSSRYLVKRTGEKVFLECVQDMDHENMFWYRQDPGLGLRLIYFSYDVKMKEKGDIPEGYSVSREKKERFSLILESASTNQTSMYLCASSSTGGVKETQYFGPGTRLLVL.

The chain uses TRBV24-1 and TRBJ2-3; 7 bases match TRBD2. Germline V gives CDR1 KGHDR, CDR2 SFDVKD. The CDR3 runs to 15 residues. J gave up 8 bases and V 4 bases, and 11 bases lay outside the gene matches. CDR3 coding DNA: TGTGCCACCAGTGAACTCTCGGGGGGATTGTTTACGCAGTATTTT. Encoded protein: CATSELSGGLFTQYF.

This clonotype was detected ten times or more. This chain joins TRBV5-1 and TRBJ2-1, with 10 bases that match TRBD2. The CDR3 runs 17 residues. Germline V gene lookup returns CDR1 SGHRS and CDR2 YFSETQ. The junction had 11 bases not matched to a gene; V was cut back by 4 bases and J by 4 bases. The CDR3 region is CASSVISWTSGYNEQFF. The CDR3, as DNA: TGCGCCAGCAGCGTCATCAGCTGGACTAGCGGATACAATGAGCAGTTCTTC.

V usage is TRBV15 and J usage is TRBJ1-2; D is ambiguous. V was pared by 0 bases and J by 7 bases, with 9 bases between. This CDR3 comprises 13 residues. The germline V gene has CDR1 LNHNV and CDR2 YYDKDF (reference sequence). In DNA form, the CDR3 reads TGTGCCACCAGCAGAGATCCCCATTCTGGCTACACCTTC. Its protein is CATSRDPHSGYTF.

In its sample, this clonotype was seen a few times. V gene TRBV6-1 combines with J gene TRBJ2-1; a weak D match, TRBD1 (8 bases). The CDR3 totals 16 residues. V was pared by 5 bases and J by 1 base, with 15 bases between. Germline V gene lookup returns CDR1 MNHNS and CDR2 SASEGT. CDR3 loop: CASSLNRGGSYNEQFF. CDR3 DNA sequence: TGTGCCAGCAGTTTGAACAGGGGGGGGTCCTACAATGAGCAGTTCTTC.

The V gene is TRBV7-2, the J gene TRBJ1-5; TRBD1 agrees at 10 bases. Germline values: CDR1 SGHTA, CDR2 FQGNSA. The CDR3 runs to 16 residues. V lost 3 bases, J lost 6 bases, and 8 bases stayed unmatched. The CDR3: CASSFLPGQGSQPQHF. CDR3 coding DNA: TGTGCCAGCAGCTTCCTACCGGGACAGGGGTCTCAGCCCCAGCATTTT.

This clonotype has more than one count but fewer than ten. This chain connects TRBV7-8 to TRBJ2-2; D uncertain. The V gene's germline CDR1 is SGHVS and CDR2 FQNEAQ. Trimming took off 4 bases at V and 1 base at J, with 7 bases between the two ends. The CDR3 totals 14 residues. CDR3 sequence reads: CASSSSLNTGELFF. The CDR3 nucleotides read TGTGCCAGCAGCTCCTCTCTGAACACCGGGGAGCTGTTTTTT. Full variable domain (outside the CDR3, taken from reference TRBV7-8 and TRBJ2-2): GAGVSQSPRYKVAKRGQDVALRCDPISGHVSLFWYQQALGQGPEFLTYFQNEAQLDKSGLPSDRFFAERPEGSVSTLKIQRTQQEDSAVYLCASSSSLNTGELFFGEGSRLTVL.

The sample holds a few counts of this clonotype. The chain employs TRBV6-1 and TRBJ2-1; D uncertain. Germline CDR1 reads MNHNS; CDR2 reads SASEGT. The V end lost 8 bases, the J end lost 0 bases, and 8 bases lay between the germline ends. CDR3 length: 13 residues. This CDR3 reads CASHLSSYNEQFF. The CDR3 DNA reads as TGTGCCAGCCACTTGAGCTCCTACAATGAGCAGTTCTTC.

This chain links TRBV5-1 with TRBJ2-5; D remains ambiguous. Trimming pared 3 bases from V and 2 bases from J, leaving 17 bases between. Germline assignment: CDR1 SGHRS and CDR2 YFSETQ. CDR3 size: 16 residues. CDR3 residues: CASSSLQPGEQETQYF. CDR3 DNA: TGCGCCAGCAGCTCCCTTCAGCCTGGAGAGCAAGAGACCCAGTACTTC.

The sample holds a few counts of this clonotype. The chain uses TRBV3-1 and TRBJ2-2; 12 nucleotides match TRBD2. The V gene's germline CDR1 is LGHDT and CDR2 YNNKEL (reference sequence). This CDR3 spans 16 amino acids. The ends lost 1 base at V and 5 bases at J; junction bases unmatched: 2. DNA for the CDR3: TGTGCCAGCAGCCAAGTCCTAGCGGGAGGGACCGGGGAGCTGTTTTTT. This translates into CASSQVLAGGTGELFF.

The table lists this clonotype with a few counts. The chain uses TRBV24-1 and TRBJ2-3, with D unresolved. The V gene lost 3 bases and the J gene lost 0 bases, with 12 bases spanning the gap. This CDR3 contains 16 residues. Germline CDR1 and CDR2: KGHDR and SFDVKD. CDR3 coding DNA: TGTGCCACCAGTGATCCCTACAGTTTTAGCACAGATACGCAGTATTTT. It codes for CATSDPYSFSTDTQYF.

The table lists this clonotype with many counts. The chain combines TRBV30 with TRBJ2-3; TRBD2 aligns across 8 bases. The CDR3 runs 14 residues. From germline, CDR1 is GTSNPN and CDR2 SVGIG (reference sequence). J gave up 4 bases and V 2 bases, and 5 bases lay outside the gene matches. CDR3 nucleotide sequence: TGTGCCTGGAGTCGAATGACTAGCGCAGATACGCAGTATTTT. Protein product: CAWSRMTSADTQYF.

The V call is TRBV9, the J call TRBJ1-2; 9 bases are a match to TRBD1. J gave up 6 bases and V 4 bases, and 10 bases lay outside the gene matches. Germline lookup yields CDR1 SGDLS and CDR2 YYNGEE. This CDR3 is 15 amino acids long. CDR3 loop: CASSPRDRVFDGYTF. The CDR3 region has the DNA TGTGCCAGCAGCCCTCGGGACAGGGTATTTGATGGCTACACCTTC.